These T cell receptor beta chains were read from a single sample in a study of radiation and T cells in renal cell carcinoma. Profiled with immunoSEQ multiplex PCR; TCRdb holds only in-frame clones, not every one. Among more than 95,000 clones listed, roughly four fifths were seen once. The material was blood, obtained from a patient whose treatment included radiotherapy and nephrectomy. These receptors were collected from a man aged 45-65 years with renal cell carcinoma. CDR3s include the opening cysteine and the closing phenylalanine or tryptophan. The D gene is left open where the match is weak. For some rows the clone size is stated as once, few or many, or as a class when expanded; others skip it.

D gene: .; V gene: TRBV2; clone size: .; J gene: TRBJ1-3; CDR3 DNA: TGTGCCAGCAGCAGCAGCCTAATACGCTCTGGAAACACCATATATTTT; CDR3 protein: CASSSSLIRSGNTIYF
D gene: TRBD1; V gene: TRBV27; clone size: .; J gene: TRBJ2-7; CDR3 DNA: TGTGCCAGCAGTATGCGAGGACAGGGGTCAGACGAGCAGTACTTC; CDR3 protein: CASSMRGQGSDEQYF
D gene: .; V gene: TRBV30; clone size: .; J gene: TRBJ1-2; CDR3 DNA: TGTGCCTGGAGTCCCCGGGGGAACTATGGCTACACCTTC; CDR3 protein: CAWSPRGNYGYTF
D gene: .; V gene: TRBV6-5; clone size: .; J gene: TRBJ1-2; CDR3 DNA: TGTGCCAGCAGTTACTCGATTAGTTCGGGTTCGGCTGGCTACACCTTC; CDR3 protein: CASSYSISSGSAGYTF
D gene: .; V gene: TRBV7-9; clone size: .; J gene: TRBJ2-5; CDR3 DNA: TGTGCCAGCAGCTTCGGGACGGGGCAAGAGACCCAGTACTTC; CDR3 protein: CASSFGTGQETQYF
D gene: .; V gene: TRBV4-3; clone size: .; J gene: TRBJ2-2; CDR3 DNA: TGCGCCAGCAGACAAGGGACACCCGCGAACACGTGGCCCGGGGAGCTGTTTTTT; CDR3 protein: CASRQGTPANTWPGELFF
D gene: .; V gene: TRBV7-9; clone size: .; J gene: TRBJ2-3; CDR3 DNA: TGTGCCAGCAGCTTTCCTAGCACAGATACGCAGTATTTT; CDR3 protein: CASSFPSTDTQYF
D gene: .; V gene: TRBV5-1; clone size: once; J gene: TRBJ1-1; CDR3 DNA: TGCGCCAGCAGCCTGGCTCGGGTGGGGACTGAAGCTTTCTTT; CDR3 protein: CASSLARVGTEAFF
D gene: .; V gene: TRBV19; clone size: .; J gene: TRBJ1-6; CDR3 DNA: TGTGCCAGTAGGTCCCGGGATTCACCCCTCCACTTT; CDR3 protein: CASRSRDSPLHF
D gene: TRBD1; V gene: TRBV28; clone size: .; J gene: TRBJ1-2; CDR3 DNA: TGTGCCAGCAGTATTTCGGACAGGGCCCATGGCTACACCTTC; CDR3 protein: CASSISDRAHGYTF
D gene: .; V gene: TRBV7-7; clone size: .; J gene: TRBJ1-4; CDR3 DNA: TGTGCTAGCAGCCGCTTGGGGGCCAATGAAAAACTGTTTTTT; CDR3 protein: CASSRLGANEKLFF
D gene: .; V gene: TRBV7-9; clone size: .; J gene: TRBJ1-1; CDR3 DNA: TGTGCCAGCAGTAAACTACTGGAGAACACTGAAGCTTTCTTT; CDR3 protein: CASSKLLENTEAFF
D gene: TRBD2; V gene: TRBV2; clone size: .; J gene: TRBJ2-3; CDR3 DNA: TGTGCCAGCAGTGTCCCTAGCGGGGAAATCACAGATACGCAGTATTTT; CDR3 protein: CASSVPSGEITDTQYF
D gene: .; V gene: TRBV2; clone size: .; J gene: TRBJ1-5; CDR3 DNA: TGTGCCAGCAGCCCCGACAGTTCCAATCAGCCCCAGCATTTT; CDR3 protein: CASSPDSSNQPQHF
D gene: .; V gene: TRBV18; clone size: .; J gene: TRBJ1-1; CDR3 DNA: TGTGCCAGCTCACCTACGACTATAATGAACACTGAAGCTTTCTTT; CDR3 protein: CASSPTTIMNTEAFF
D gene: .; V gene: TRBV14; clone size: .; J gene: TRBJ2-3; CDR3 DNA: TGTGCCAGCAGCCGTCTACAAGGGGAAGATACGCAGTATTTT; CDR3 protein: CASSRLQGEDTQYF
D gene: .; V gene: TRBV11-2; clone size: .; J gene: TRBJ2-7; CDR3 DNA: TGTGCCAGCAGCTTAGACGGGGGGCGCCTCTACGAGCAGTACTTC; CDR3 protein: CASSLDGGRLYEQYF
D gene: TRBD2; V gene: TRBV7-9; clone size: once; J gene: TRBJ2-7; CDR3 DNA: TGTGCCAGCAGCCTCAGCGGGGGGGAAGAGCAGTACTTC; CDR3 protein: CASSLSGGEEQYF
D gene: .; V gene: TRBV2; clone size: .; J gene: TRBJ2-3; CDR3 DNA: TGTGCCAGCAGCTCAACAGCGGTCACAGATACGCAGTATTTT; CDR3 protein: CASSSTAVTDTQYF
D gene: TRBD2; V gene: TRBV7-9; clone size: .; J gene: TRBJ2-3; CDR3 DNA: TGTGCCAGCAGCTGGACTAGCGGGAGCACAGATACGCAGTATTTT; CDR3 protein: CASSWTSGSTDTQYF
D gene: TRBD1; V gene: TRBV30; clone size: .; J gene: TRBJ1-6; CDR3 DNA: TGTGCCTGTACAGGGGGCCACCTTTCACCCCTCCACTTT; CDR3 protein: CACTGGHLSPLHF
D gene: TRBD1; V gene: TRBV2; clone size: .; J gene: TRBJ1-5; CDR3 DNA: TGTGCCAGCAGCGTGGACAGGGCCGGCAATCAGCCCCAGCATTTT; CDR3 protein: CASSVDRAGNQPQHF
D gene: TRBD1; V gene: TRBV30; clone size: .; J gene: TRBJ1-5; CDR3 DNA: TGTGCCTGGAGTGTCAAACAGGGGGGAAAGAATCAGCCCCAGCATTTT; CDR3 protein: CAWSVKQGGKNQPQHF
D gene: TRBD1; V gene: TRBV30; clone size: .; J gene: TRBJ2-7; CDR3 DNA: TGTGCCTGGAGTCGGACAGGGTCATCCTACGAGCAGTACTTC; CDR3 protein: CAWSRTGSSYEQYF
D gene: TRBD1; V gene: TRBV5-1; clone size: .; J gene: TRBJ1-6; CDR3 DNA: TGCGCCAGCAGCGGACAGGGGAGCTCCTATAATTCACCCCTCCACTTT; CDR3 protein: CASSGQGSSYNSPLHF
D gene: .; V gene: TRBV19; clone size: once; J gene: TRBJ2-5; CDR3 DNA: TGTGCCAGTAGTATATCGGACGGTCAAGAGACCCAGTACTTC; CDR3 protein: CASSISDGQETQYF
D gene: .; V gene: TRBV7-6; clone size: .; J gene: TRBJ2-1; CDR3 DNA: TGTGCCAGCAGCCGGCGCTCAGGGGCAGATGAGCAGTTCTTC; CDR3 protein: CASSRRSGADEQFF
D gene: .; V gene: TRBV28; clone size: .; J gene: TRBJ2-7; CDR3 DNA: TGTGCCAGCAGGGGGGCCCCAGGTTACGAGCAGTACTTC; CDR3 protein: CASRGAPGYEQYF
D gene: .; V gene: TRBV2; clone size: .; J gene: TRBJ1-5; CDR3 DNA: TGTGCCAGCAGTAATCGACAGTATAGCAATCAGCCCCAGCATTTT; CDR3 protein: CASSNRQYSNQPQHF
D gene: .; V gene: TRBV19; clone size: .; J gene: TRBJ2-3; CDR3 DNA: TGTGCCAGTAGTTCCCAGGGTCAGGTTACGCAGTATTTT; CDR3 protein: CASSSQGQVTQYF
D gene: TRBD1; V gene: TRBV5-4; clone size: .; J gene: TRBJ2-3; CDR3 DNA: TGTGCCAGCAGCTCAGGGGGCTGGGGCACAGATACGCAGTATTTT; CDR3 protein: CASSSGGWGTDTQYF
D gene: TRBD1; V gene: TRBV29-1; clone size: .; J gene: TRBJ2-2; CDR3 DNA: TGCAGCGTTGGAGGGACAGGATGGGGACCGAACACCGGGGAGCTGTTTTTT; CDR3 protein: CSVGGTGWGPNTGELFF
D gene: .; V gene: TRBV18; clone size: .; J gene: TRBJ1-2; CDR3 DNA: TGTGCCAGCTCACCACAGAGCCGGGACGGAAACTATGGCTACACCTTC; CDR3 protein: CASSPQSRDGNYGYTF
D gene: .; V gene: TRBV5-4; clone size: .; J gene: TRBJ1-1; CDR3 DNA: TGTGCCAGCCATAGTAAGACCACTGAAGCTTTCTTT; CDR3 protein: CASHSKTTEAFF
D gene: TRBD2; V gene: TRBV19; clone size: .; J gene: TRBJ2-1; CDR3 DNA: TGTGCCAGTAGTACTAGCGGGACCTACAATGAGCAGTTCTTC; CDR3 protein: CASSTSGTYNEQFF
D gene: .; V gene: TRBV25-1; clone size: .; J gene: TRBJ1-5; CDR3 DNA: TGTGCCAGCAAACCTGGCCTAGGACGAGATCAGCCCCAGCATTTT; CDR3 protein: CASKPGLGRDQPQHF
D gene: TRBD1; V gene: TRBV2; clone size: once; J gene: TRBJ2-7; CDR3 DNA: TGTGCCAGCAGTGGCCGGGACAGGGGGCAAACCTACGAGCAGTACTTC; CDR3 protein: CASSGRDRGQTYEQYF
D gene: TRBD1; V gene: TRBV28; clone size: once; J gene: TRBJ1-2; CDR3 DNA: TGTGCCAGCAGTCCCGGGACAGGGGGCTATGGCTACACCTTC; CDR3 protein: CASSPGTGGYGYTF
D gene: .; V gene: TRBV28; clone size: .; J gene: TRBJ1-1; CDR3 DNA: TGTGCCAGCAGAGAGAGCGGGGGCCGGACTGAAGCTTTCTTT; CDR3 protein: CASRESGGRTEAFF
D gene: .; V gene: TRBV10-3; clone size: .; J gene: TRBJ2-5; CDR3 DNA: TGTGCCACCGTAGGGTCGGGGGAGACCCAGTACTTC; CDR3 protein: CATVGSGETQYF
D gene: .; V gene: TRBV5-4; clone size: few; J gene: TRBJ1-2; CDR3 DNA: TGTGCCAGCAGCTTGGTTCAGGGATTCTATGGCTACACCTTC; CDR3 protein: CASSLVQGFYGYTF
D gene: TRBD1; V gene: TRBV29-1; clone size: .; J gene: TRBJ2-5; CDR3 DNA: TGCAGCGTCCTCCGGGACAGGGGAGCTTTTGAGACCCAGTACTTC; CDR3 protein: CSVLRDRGAFETQYF
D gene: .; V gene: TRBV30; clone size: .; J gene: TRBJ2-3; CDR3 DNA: TGTGCCTGGAGTGGTGGATTTGGCACAGATACGCAGTATTTT; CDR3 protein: CAWSGGFGTDTQYF
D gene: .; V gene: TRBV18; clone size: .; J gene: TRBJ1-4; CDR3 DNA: TGTGCCAGCTCAACAGACAGGCCCAGCACGTCCGATGAAAAACTGTTTTTT; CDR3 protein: CASSTDRPSTSDEKLFF
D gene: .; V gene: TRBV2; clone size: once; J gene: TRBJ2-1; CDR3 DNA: TGTGCCAGCAGTGCCGGGACTCCCTTCTACAATGAGCAGTTCTTC; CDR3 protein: CASSAGTPFYNEQFF
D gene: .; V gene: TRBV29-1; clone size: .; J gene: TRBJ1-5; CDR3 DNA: TGCAGCGCTAGGGCGGGGTTGGGTCAGCCCCAGCATTTT; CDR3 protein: CSARAGLGQPQHF
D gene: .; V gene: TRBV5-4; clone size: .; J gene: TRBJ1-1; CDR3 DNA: TGTGCCAGCAGCTTGGGGCCCCTGACATCTGAAGCTTTCTTT; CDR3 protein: CASSLGPLTSEAFF
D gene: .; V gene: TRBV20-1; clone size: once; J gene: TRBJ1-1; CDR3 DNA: TGCAGTGCCAAGACAGACACTGAAGCTTTCTTT; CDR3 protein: CSAKTDTEAFF
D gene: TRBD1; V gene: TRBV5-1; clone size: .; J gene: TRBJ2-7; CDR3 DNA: TGCGCCAGCAGCCCAGGACAGGGGTTCTACGAGCAGTACTTC; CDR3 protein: CASSPGQGFYEQYF
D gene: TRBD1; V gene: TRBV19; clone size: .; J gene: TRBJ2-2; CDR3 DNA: TGTGCCAGTGTGAGGAGTCGGACAGGGAACACCGGGGAGCTGTTTTTT; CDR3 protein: CASVRSRTGNTGELFF
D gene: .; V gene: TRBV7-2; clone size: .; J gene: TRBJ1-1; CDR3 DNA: TGTGCCAGCAGCTCCCGACAGGCCTCTGAAGCTTTCTTT; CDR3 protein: CASSSRQASEAFF
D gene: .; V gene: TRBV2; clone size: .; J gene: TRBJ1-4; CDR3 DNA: TGTGCCAGCAGTGAATATAGGTGGGGTGTCACTAATGAAAAACTGTTTTTT; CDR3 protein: CASSEYRWGVTNEKLFF
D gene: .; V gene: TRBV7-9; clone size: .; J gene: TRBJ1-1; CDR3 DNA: TGTGCCAGCAGCTTAGGGGTTGTTACTGAAGCTTTCTTT; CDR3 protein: CASSLGVVTEAFF
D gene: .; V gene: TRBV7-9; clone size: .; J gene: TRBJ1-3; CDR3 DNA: TGTGCCAGCAGCGCGTCAGGTTTCAGCTCTGGAAACACCATATATTTT; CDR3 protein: CASSASGFSSGNTIYF